This T cell receptor beta chain emerged from a study of blood T cells in healthy people across ages. About the study: Template switching retrieved approximately one barcoded beta molecule for each two T cells. Study-level findings and limits: Long-lived donors carried more naive CD4+ cells and greater diversity than aged donors.

Caucasian, healthy and from Russia, the donors were aged between 6 and 90. No fewer than 5.5 micrograms of total RNA were isolated from every sample. Together with a sample-barcoded 5' primer, a J-beta primer mix was included in a second PCR lasting about 7 to 11 cycles. Each CDR3 protein is one row after TCRdb ran MiXCR on the 5' RACE reads. Here the sample spans about 1.4 million distinct CDR3 sequences, 55% to 75% being singletons. As concerns this clonotype: Its matching antigen is unknown.

The V gene's germline CDR1 is PRHDT and CDR2 FYEKMQ (reference sequence). The CDR3 is 15 amino acids. The V end lost 5 bases, the J end lost 0 bases, and 13 bases lay between the germline ends. This sequence joins TRBV13 and TRBJ2-5; D might be TRBD2 (5 bases). Sequencing was done on a sample of blood. This TCR was recovered from a man in his late teens or twenties in good health. In DNA, the CDR3 is TGTGCCAGCAGCAGGACTCCGACCAACCAAGAGACCCAGTACTTC. Its translation: CASSRTPTNQETQYF.